This TCR beta chain was identified in a study of cytomegalovirus exposure and HLA in healthy donors. Study-wide results and limits: It was in a later analysis that TCR association rates were seen to vary by HLA locus, highest for DRB1 and lowest for HLA-C. Earlier results showed most TCR beta V segments being productive about 87% or about 30% of the time. Analysis performed later showed TCR beta chains linked to HLA being more clonally expanded than equally common others. CMV serostatus alone was available as immune exposure information.

The PCR contained 60 Vbeta and 13 Jbeta primers. Clones were sequenced by immunoSEQ multiplex PCR, and TCRdb holds only the in-frame ones, with some missing. Found here are approximately 190,000 clones, over 9.5% of them singletons; the top ten hold 7.8%. The V gene lost 5 bases and the J gene lost 5 bases, with 10 bases spanning the gap. Germline V lookup: CDR1 KGHSH, CDR2 LQKENI. The CDR3 loop spans 13 amino acids. In the case of this clone: The antigen remains undetermined.

Sequences were obtained from PBMCs. J is TRBJ1-5 and V is TRBV18, with unresolved D. This TCR was sampled from a man aged 50 to 60 in good health and CMV-seropositive. The CDR3 bases are TGTGCCAGCTCATTAACGGTGGATCAGCCCCAGCATTTT. Protein sequence: CASSLTVDQPQHF.